The 20 T cell receptor beta chains presented below share a single source sample, sequenced in a study of T cell responses to AZD1222 COVID-19 vaccine. This table comes from immunoSEQ multiplex PCR, and its TCRdb copy is limited to in-frame clones, with some not included. Among approximately 82,000 clones listed, 90% to 95% were seen once. Sample: peripheral blood, taken on day 0 of AZD1222 vaccination. These receptors originate from an adult in good health.

V is TRBV2 and J is TRBJ1-1; a possible D gene is TRBD1 (6 bases). The CDR3 is made up of 14 amino acids. Germline V CDR1 and CDR2: SNHLY, FYNNEI. Trimming took 6 bases from V and 2 from J, leaving 13 bases between them. CDR3 nucleotide sequence: TGTGCCAGCAGGAAGGACAGCCCAAACACTGAAGCTTTCTTT. Its translation: CASRKDSPNTEAFF.

This clone has just one count. The chain employs TRBV11-2 and TRBJ2-2; TRBD1 matches 8 bases. In germline, CDR1 is SGHAT, CDR2 FQNNGV. This CDR3 is 16 amino acids long. With 4 bases clipped from V and 3 bases from J, the junction kept 7 bases outside the gene matches. The CDR3 bases are TGTGCCAGCAGCTCCCCACAGGGGGACTACACCGGGGAGCTGTTTTTT. It codes for CASSSPQGDYTGELFF.

The chain joins TRBV7-6 to TRBJ2-5, with no clear D. CDR3 length equals 11 residues. V shed 5 bases and J shed 5 bases, with 6 bases lying between them. Germline V gives CDR1 SGHVS, CDR2 FNYEAQ. The CDR3 sequence is CASSNPETQYF. In DNA, the CDR3 is TGTGCCAGCAGCAACCCGGAGACCCAGTACTTC. The full variable domain, rest sourced from reference TRBV7-6 and TRBJ2-5, is GAGVSQSPRYKVTKRGQDVALRCDPISGHVSLYWYRQALGQGPEFLTYFNYEAQQDKSGLPNDRFSAERPEGSISTLTIQRTEQRDSAMYRCASSNPETQYFGPGTRLLVL.

This rearrangement joins TRBV28 to TRBJ1-4; TRBD1 agrees at 8 bases. J lost 7 bases, V lost 5 bases, and 18 bases had no gene match. The CDR3 consists of 18 residues. Germline loops: CDR1 MDHEN, CDR2 SYDVKM. CDR3 protein: CASSHGQGIGQSSEKLFF. CDR3 nucleotides: TGTGCCAGCAGTCACGGACAGGGAATAGGTCAATCCTCTGAAAAACTGTTTTTT.

The chain has TRBV2 and TRBJ2-7; maybe TRBD1 (6 bases). The germline V and J ends were trimmed by 7 bases and 4 bases, with 14 bases remaining between them. CDR1 is SNHLY and CDR2 is FYNNEI in the germline V gene. The CDR3 has 13 amino acids. CDR3 sequence (DNA): TGTGCCAGCAAAGCAGGGGCCGCATACGAGCAGTACTTC. It specifies CASKAGAAYEQYF.

The J gene is TRBJ1-1, the V gene TRBV24-1; TRBD1 matches at 8 bases. The germline V gene encodes CDR1 KGHDR and CDR2 SFDVKD. This CDR3 is 14 amino acids long. J lost 4 bases, V lost 4 bases, and 4 bases had no gene match. CDR3 in amino acids: CATSDSDRATEAFF. CDR3 coding DNA: TGTGCCACCAGTGACTCGGACAGGGCCACTGAAGCTTTCTTT.

The V gene is TRBV19, the J gene TRBJ2-2, with 9 bases that match TRBD2. Germline V gene data show CDR1 as LNHDA and CDR2 as SQIVND (reference sequence). The V segment lost 7 bases and the J segment 6 bases; nucleotides outside the gene matches: 9. This CDR3 is built from 15 residues. The DNA of the CDR3 is TGTGCCAGTACCCTGGGACTAGCAATTCCCGGGGAGCTGTTTTTT. Protein sequence: CASTLGLAIPGELFF.

In DNA form, the CDR3 reads TGTGCCAGCAGTTCTTTGGACAGGCTGTATAGCAATCAGCCCCAGCATTTT. Protein: CASSSLDRLYSNQPQHF. The chain has TRBV28 and TRBJ1-5; 7 nucleotides line up with TRBD1. With V trimmed by 4 bases and J by 0 bases, 9 bases remained unmatched. Germline V lookup: CDR1 MDHEN, CDR2 SYDVKM. The length of the CDR3 is 17 residues. Together with reference TRBV28 and TRBJ1-5, the CDR3 gives the full variable domain: DVKVTQSSRYLVKRTGEKVFLECVQDMDHENMFWYRQDPGLGLRLIYFSYDVKMKEKGDIPEGYSVSREKKERFSLILESASTNQTSMYLCASSSLDRLYSNQPQHFGDGTRLSIL.

The V and J genes are TRBV5-1 and TRBJ2-4; 7 bases are shared with TRBD1. Trimming at V came to 4 bases and at J to 1 base, leaving 8 bases not matched to a gene. This CDR3 has 16 residues. CDR1 and CDR2 (germline): SGHRS, YFSETQ. The CDR3 here is CASSPTGPPAKNIQYF. CDR3 bases: TGCGCCAGCAGCCCGACAGGGCCTCCGGCCAAAAACATTCAGTACTTC.

V gene TRBV3-1 (or the pseudogene TRBV3-2) combines with J gene TRBJ1-4, with D tentatively TRBD1 (5 bases). From germline, CDR1 is LGHDT and CDR2 YNNKEL (reference sequence). V lost 4 bases and J lost 2, with 8 bases in between. This CDR3 region has 14 residues. Here the CDR3 DNA reads TGTGCCAGCAGCCGGGACTTTACTAATGAAAAACTGTTTTTT. Residues: CASSRDFTNEKLFF.

The rearrangement joins TRBV27 to TRBJ1-6, with D perhaps matching TRBD1 (5 bases). CDR1 and CDR2 from the germline V gene are MNHEY and SMNVEV (reference sequence). The germline V and J ends were trimmed by 3 bases and 9 bases, with 21 bases remaining between them. CDR3 length: 17 residues. The CDR3 DNA reads as TGTGCCAGCAGTTTTTTTCAGGGTGGGGCTTTCGGTTCACCCCTCCACTTT. It translates to CASSFFQGGAFGSPLHF.

The chain couples TRBV19 to TRBJ2-5, with 10 nucleotides matching TRBD1. V dropped 4 bases and J dropped 4; count of bases not matched to a gene: 3. CDR3 size: 14 residues. CDR1 and CDR2 from the germline V gene are LNHDA and SQIVND (reference sequence). Written as DNA, the CDR3 is TGTGCCAGTAGTAAGGGACAGGGGACAGAGACCCAGTACTTC. Translation gives CASSKGQGTETQYF.

The chain recombines TRBV11-2 with TRBJ1-2, with a weak D call TRBD1 (5 bases). Germline V gene lookup returns CDR1 SGHAT and CDR2 FQNNGV. This CDR3 is built from 13 residues. V was trimmed by 5 bases and J by 5 bases, leaving 12 bases between them. The CDR3 here is CASSPGTTYGYTF. The CDR3 DNA reads TGTGCCAGCAGCCCCGGGACTACTTATGGCTACACCTTC.

V is TRBV10-1 and J is TRBJ2-7, with 7 bases lining up with TRBD1. From germline, CDR1 is WNHNN and CDR2 SYGVQD (reference sequence). V was clipped by 0 bases and J by 3 bases; unmatched bases: 8. The CDR3 totals 16 residues. In nucleotides, the CDR3 is TGCGCCAGCAGTGAGTCCGGACAGGATAACCTCTACGAGCAGTACTTC. This gives the protein CASSESGQDNLYEQYF.

On this clone: At one of its ends the junction is not consistent with the germline gene, which may arise from a read error. The gene calls are TRBV5-4 and TRBJ2-1; possibly TRBD1 for D (5 bases). The CDR3 spans 12 residues. Germline V lookup: CDR1 SGHNT, CDR2 YYREEE (reference sequence). The CDR3 loop reads CASSFPQGSLLF. CDR3 DNA sequence: TGTGCCAGCAGCTTCCCCCAGGGAAGTTTACTCTTC.

The chain combines TRBV10-3 with TRBJ1-5; no firm D call. CDR3 length: 16 amino acids. V shed 2 bases and J shed 0 bases, with 11 bases lying between them. Germline CDR1 reads ENHRY; CDR2 reads SYGVKD. The CDR3 sequence: CAISEGVVDSNQPQHF. The CDR3 DNA is TGTGCCATCAGTGAGGGGGTAGTCGATAGCAATCAGCCCCAGCATTTT.

V usage is TRBV19 and J usage is TRBJ1-4; D is unclear. Between the trimmed V and J ends, which lost 4 bases and 8 bases, there was a span of 5 bases. CDR1 is LNHDA and CDR2 is SQIVND in the germline V gene (reference sequence). There are 11 residues in the CDR3. DNA of the CDR3: TGTGCCAGTAGTAGGGAAGAAAAACTGTTTTTT. Translated: CASSREEKLFF.

The gene calls are TRBV11-2 and TRBJ2-7; no clear D. Trimming removed 0 bases from V and 9 bases from J, with 9 bases in between. This CDR3 region has 12 residues. Germline V gives CDR1 SGHAT, CDR2 FQNNGV. Here the CDR3 reads CASSLDRHGQYF. CDR3 nucleotides: TGTGCCAGCAGCTTAGATCGACACGGGCAGTACTTC.

The V and J genes are TRBV29-1 and TRBJ1-1; D uncertain. The CDR3 length is 12 residues. The ends were cut back, 4 bases at V and 1 base at J, with 7 bases in the middle. Germline V lookup: CDR1 SQVTM, CDR2 ANQGSEA. CDR3 in amino acids: CSVGRANTEAFF. The CDR3 bases are TGCAGCGTTGGAAGAGCGAACACTGAAGCTTTCTTT. Full variable domain (outside the CDR3, taken from reference TRBV29-1 and TRBJ1-1): SAVISQKPSRDICQRGTSLTIQCQVDSQVTMMFWYRQQPGQSLTLIATANQGSEATYESGFVIDKFPISRPNLTFSTLTVSNMSPEDSSIYLCSVGRANTEAFFGQGTRLTVV.

This clone showed up just once. The chain has TRBV30 and TRBJ1-5; D gene uncertain. CDR3 length equals 13 residues. Germline lookup yields CDR1 GTSNPN and CDR2 SVGIG (reference sequence). Trimming pared 2 bases from V and 6 bases from J, leaving 11 bases between. CDR3 protein: CAWSPDPIQPQHF. The DNA for the CDR3 is TGTGCCTGGAGTCCCGACCCGATTCAGCCCCAGCATTTT.